Shown below are 19 T cell receptor beta chains from a single sample sequenced in a study of blood T cell repertoires in COVID-19. This table comes from immunoSEQ multiplex PCR, and its TCRdb copy is limited to in-frame clones, with some not included. The table includes 90,000 to 100,000 clones, approximately 84% detected once. Sequencing was done on a sample of peripheral blood. The source is a woman aged 55 to 70 with acute or convalescent COVID-19.

The chain recombines TRBV11-3 with TRBJ1-6, with D possibly being TRBD1 (5 bases). V was clipped by 6 bases and J by 0 bases, with 9 bases between them. The CDR3 totals 15 residues. The germline gives CDR1 SGHNT, CDR2 YENEEA. The CDR3 bases are TGTGCCAGCAGTTTCGACAGCTCCTATAATTCACCCCTCCACTTT. This sequence encodes CASSFDSSYNSPLHF.

V usage is TRBV7-2 and J usage is TRBJ1-1; D gene unclear. Trimming took off 2 bases at V and 4 bases at J, with 17 bases between the two ends. The germline V gene encodes CDR1 SGHTA and CDR2 FQGNSA. CDR3 length: 16 residues. CDR3 protein: CASSLTGFSTGTEAFF. The CDR3 coding sequence is TGTGCCAGCAGCTTAACGGGGTTTTCGACCGGCACTGAAGCTTTCTTT.

The genes are TRBV7-7 and TRBJ2-1; 8 bases line up with TRBD2. After removal of 1 base from V and 4 bases from J, the junction contained 6 bases not matched to a gene. This CDR3 spans 16 amino acids. CDR1 SSHAT and CDR2 FNYEAQ come from the germline V gene (reference sequence). The CDR3 DNA reads TGTGCCAGCAGCTTAGTCGGGGGGGCTGGGTACAATGAGCAGTTCTTC. It translates to CASSLVGGAGYNEQFF.

The chain links TRBV7-2 to TRBJ2-1; perhaps TRBD2 as D (6 bases). V lost 5 bases, J lost 9 bases, and 17 bases lay in between. The CDR3 is made up of 14 amino acids. CDR1 and CDR2 from the germline V gene are SGHTA and FQGNSA. The CDR3 DNA reads TGTGCCAGCAGCCCCCCCAGGAGGGAAAGTGAGCAGTTCTTC. Protein sequence: CASSPPRRESEQFF.

The chain uses TRBV10-3 and TRBJ2-3; D not resolved. Germline lookup yields CDR1 ENHRY and CDR2 SYGVKD. The CDR3 runs to 12 residues. The V gene lost 8 bases and the J gene lost 3 bases, with 9 bases spanning the gap. CDR3 nucleotide sequence: TGTGCCATCCAAAGTCTAACAGATACGCAGTATTTT. This translates into CAIQSLTDTQYF.

This sequence joins TRBV7-3 and TRBJ2-3; D possibly corresponds to TRBD2 (6 bases). V was shortened by 8 bases and J by 0 bases, with 18 bases between the two germline ends. The length of the CDR3 is 16 residues. Germline loops: CDR1 SGHTA, CDR2 FQGTGA. DNA for the CDR3: TGTGCCAGCGCGCCTTTAGCGGCTTATAGCACAGATACGCAGTATTTT. Translation gives CASAPLAAYSTDTQYF.

The rearrangement joins TRBV7-2 to TRBJ1-2, with 8 bases fitting TRBD1. The length of the CDR3 is 15 residues. The trim removed 5 bases at V and 2 bases at J, leaving 7 bases unmatched. Germline values: CDR1 SGHTA, CDR2 FQGNSA. In nucleotides, the CDR3 is TGTGCCAGCAGCATCCAGGGGGCGCGGAACTATGGCTACACCTTC. It codes for CASSIQGARNYGYTF.

This rearrangement joins TRBV5-1 to TRBJ2-7; TRBD1 matches 7 bases. The CDR3 consists of 15 residues. CDR1 SGHRS and CDR2 YFSETQ come from the germline V gene. The V segment lost 1 base and the J segment 4 bases; nucleotides outside the gene matches: 8. The CDR3 DNA reads as TGCGCCAGCAGCTTGAGGTTGGGACAGACTTACGAGCAGTACTTC. It is translated as CASSLRLGQTYEQYF. The entire variable domain, with the rest obtained from reference TRBV5-1 and TRBJ2-7, is as follows: KAGVTQTPRYLIKTRGQQVTLSCSPISGHRSVSWYQQTPGQGLQFLFEYFSETQRNKGNFPGRFSGRQFSNSRSEMNVSTLELGDSALYLCASSLRLGQTYEQYFGPGTRLTVT.

The J gene is TRBJ2-1, the V gene TRBV9, with D perhaps matching TRBD2 (6 bases). The CDR3 has 16 amino acids. The ends were cut back, 4 bases at V and 6 bases at J, with 20 bases in the middle. Germline lookup yields CDR1 SGDLS and CDR2 YYNGEE. DNA of the CDR3: TGTGCCAGCAGCTTGCAAACGGGACTCCCCCTCAATGAGCAGTTCTTC. Residues: CASSLQTGLPLNEQFF.

This clone has a handful of counts. The J gene is TRBJ2-2, the V gene TRBV6-2 or TRBV6-3; 9 nucleotides line up with TRBD2. J lost 7 bases, V lost 4 bases, and 10 bases had no gene match. This CDR3 comprises 16 residues. Germline V gene sequence: CDR1 MNHEY, CDR2 SVGEGT. The CDR3 nucleotides are TGTGCCAGCAGTTCCACCGACGCGGGAGGGGGCGGGGAGCTGTTTTTT. Protein sequence: CASSSTDAGGGGELFF.

The J gene is TRBJ2-3, the V gene TRBV7-9; TRBD1 matches 8 bases. The CDR3 is made up of 15 amino acids. Germline loops: CDR1 SEHNR, CDR2 FQNEAQ (reference sequence). V shed 5 bases, J shed 4 bases, and the junction held 8 bases outside the gene matches. In nucleotides, the CDR3 is TGTGCCAGCAGCCAGCTAGGACAGGGATCAGATACGCAGTATTTT. Protein product: CASSQLGQGSDTQYF. The full variable domain, its missing parts supplied by reference TRBV7-9 and TRBJ2-3, is DTGVSQNPRHKITKRGQNVTFRCDPISEHNRLYWYRQTLGQGPEFLTYFQNEAQLEKSRLLSDRFSAERPKGSFSTLEIQRTEQGDSAMYLCASSQLGQGSDTQYFGPGTRLTVL.

The V gene is TRBV5-1, the J gene TRBJ1-1; D is possibly TRBD1 (5 bases). Deletions cut 4 bases from V and 2 bases from J, with 12 bases between. The CDR3 is made up of 14 amino acids. Germline V gene sequence: CDR1 SGHRS, CDR2 YFSETQ. CDR3 sequence (DNA): TGCGCCAGCAGCATAGGGGCGGGAAACACTGAAGCTTTCTTT. This codes for CASSIGAGNTEAFF.

V is TRBV18 and J is TRBJ1-2; 7 nucleotides align to TRBD1. Germline CDR1 and CDR2: KGHSH and LQKENI. The CDR3 totals 14 residues. With 3 bases clipped from V and 2 bases from J, the junction kept 3 bases outside the gene matches. The CDR3 nucleotides are TGTGCCAGCTCACCCTCGGGACAGAACTATGGCTACACCTTC. This translates into CASSPSGQNYGYTF. The full variable domain, rest sourced from reference TRBV18 and TRBJ1-2, is NAGVMQNPRHLVRRRGQEARLRCSPMKGHSHVYWYRQLPEEGLKFMVYLQKENIIDESGMPKERFSAEFPKEGPSILRIQQVVRGDSAAYFCASSPSGQNYGYTFGSGTRLTVV.

The chain has TRBV9 and TRBJ2-3, with D perhaps matching TRBD1 (5 bases). Looked up from germline, CDR1 is SGDLS and CDR2 is YYNGEE. Trimming cost V 3 bases and J 2 bases, with 10 bases left between them. The CDR3 is made up of 14 amino acids. The CDR3 region is CASSGGGPTDTQYF. The CDR3 DNA reads as TGTGCCAGCAGCGGGGGCGGCCCCACAGATACGCAGTATTTT.

The chain uses TRBV4-2 and TRBJ2-5; TRBD1 might be the D (6 bases). In germline, CDR1 is LGHNA, CDR2 YNFKEQ. V lost 0 bases, J lost 3 bases, and 11 bases lay in between. CDR3 length: 15 residues. The CDR3 coding sequence is TGTGCCAGCAGCCAAGATTGGAGGACAGAAGAGACCCAGTACTTC. Its protein product is CASSQDWRTEETQYF.

The genes are TRBV28 and TRBJ1-2; 9 positions agree with TRBD1. This CDR3 comprises 15 residues. Germline V lookup: CDR1 MDHEN, CDR2 SYDVKM. The V segment lost 1 base and the J segment 10 bases; nucleotides outside the gene matches: 10. The CDR3 is CASSLSLGQGFVYTF. CDR3 DNA sequence: TGTGCCAGCAGTTTATCGTTGGGACAGGGATTTGTCTACACCTTC.

The chain employs TRBV25-1 and TRBJ2-1, with TRBD2 as a possible D gene (5 bases). This CDR3 contains 13 residues. V was pared by 6 bases and J by 5 bases, with 11 bases between. Per the germline V gene, CDR1 is MGHDK and CDR2 is SYGVNS. The CDR3: CASSWTSNNEQFF. In DNA, the CDR3 is TGTGCCAGCAGCTGGACTTCAAACAATGAGCAGTTCTTC.

V gene TRBV6-5 combines with J gene TRBJ1-5; 8 bases fit TRBD1. From germline, CDR1 is MNHEY and CDR2 SVGAGI. The CDR3 has 16 residues. V shed 4 bases and J 3 bases; nucleotides not matched to a gene: 8. The CDR3 nucleotides are TGTGCCAGCAGTTCGACAGGGGTCGACCTCAATCAGCCCCAGCATTTT. This codes for CASSSTGVDLNQPQHF.

V and J are TRBV30 and TRBJ2-1; 8 nucleotides match TRBD1. Germline V gives CDR1 GTSNPN, CDR2 SVGIG (reference sequence). Germline trimming cut 5 bases from V and 5 bases from J; bases unmatched to any gene: 14. The CDR3 spans 16 residues. In nucleotides, the CDR3 is TGTGCCTGGTACCACCGGGCAGGGGGCCGACACAATGAGCAGTTCTTC. It is translated as CAWYHRAGGRHNEQFF.